Listed below are T cell receptor beta chains from one sample, sequenced in a study of CD8+CD57+ T cells in acquired aplastic anemia. Using its own MiXCR run on the reads, TCRdb lists one record per CDR3 protein. Among 250,000 to 300,000 distinct CDR3 sequences, roughly 50% were seen once, and the ten largest hold less than 9.5%. Material: sorted CD4+, CD8+, or CD8+CD57+ T cells (not recorded which) from PBMCs. Source of these receptors: a human donor with severe aplastic anemia or a healthy control (not recorded which). Both conserved end residues are part of each CDR3. Fields, in order: V gene, D gene, J gene, clone size, CDR3 DNA, CDR3 protein. D genes are given only for firm matches. Size tells how often a clone was seen (once, few, many) or the class of an expanded clone, and some rows leave it out.

TRBV7-2	.	TRBJ2-7	once	TGTGCCAGCCGTGGACGGGACCTCGAGCAGTACTTC	CASRGRDLEQYF
TRBV4-2	.	TRBJ2-5	.	TGTGCCAGCAGCGTAGTCGAAGAGACCCAGTACTTC	CASSVVEETQYF
TRBV15	TRBD2	TRBJ2-1	.	TGTGCCACCAGCAGCCGGGGGGTTGAGCAGTTCTTC	CATSSRGVEQFF
TRBV2	TRBD1	TRBJ2-2	many	TGTGCCAGTACAGGGGAAAGATCCGGGGAGCTGTTTTTT	CASTGERSGELFF
TRBV14	.	TRBJ2-2	many	TGTGCCAGCAGCCAACCGGGACAATACACCGGGGAGCTGTTTTTT	CASSQPGQYTGELFF
TRBV29-1	TRBD2	TRBJ2-7	once	TGCAGCGTTCGGCCCTACACGGGAGGGCCCTACGAGCAGTACTTC	CSVRPYTGGPYEQYF
TRBV20-1	.	TRBJ2-5	many	TGCAGTGCTAGAGATCGGGAGACCCAGTACTTC	CSARDRETQYF
TRBV5-1	.	TRBJ1-6	.	TGTGCCAGCAGCTTGGAGGGAGGTAATTCACCCCTCCACTTT	CASSLEGGNSPLHF
TRBV7-2	.	TRBJ1-3	many	TGTGCCAGCAGCTTAGAGCCAGGTGCCTTCAGAAACACCATATATTTT	CASSLEPGAFRNTIYF
TRBV20-1	TRBD2	TRBJ2-7	.	TGCAGTGCCCGACCGGGACTAGGCTACGAGCAGTACTTC	CSARPGLGYEQYF
TRBV2	TRBD1	TRBJ1-4	many	TGTGCCAGCAGTGGGACAGGGCTGGGAAATGAAAAACTGTTTTTT	CASSGTGLGNEKLFF
TRBV5-1	.	TRBJ2-3	.	TGCGCCAGCAGCCCTGGCGAGCGGAGAATCACAGATACGCAGTATTTT	CASSPGERRITDTQYF
TRBV7-9	.	TRBJ2-7	.	TGTGCCAGCAGCCCCGACGGGAGCGAGCAGTACTTC	CASSPDGSEQYF
TRBV7-7	.	TRBJ2-5	once	TGTGCCAGCAGCTTAGACCCGGGTGGGGAGACCCAGTACTTC	CASSLDPGGETQYF
TRBV7-3	.	TRBJ2-7	.	TGTGCCAGCAGCTTACAAGGACAGCCCTCCTTTTCCTACGAGCAGTACTTC	CASSLQGQPSFSYEQYF
TRBV7-8	.	TRBJ2-5	.	TGTGCCAGCAGCTTAGGGGCAGGGATTTCCAAGACCCAGTACTTC	CASSLGAGISKTQYF
TRBV10-3	TRBD1	TRBJ2-7	once	TGTGCCATCGGGGGACAGGGGGGTTACGAGCAGTACTTC	CAIGGQGGYEQYF
TRBV7-9	.	TRBJ2-7	.	TGTGCCAGCAGCTCTGATGTGGGGGCGAGAGAGCAGTACTTC	CASSSDVGAREQYF
TRBV24-1	.	TRBJ2-1	.	TGTGCCACCAGTGGGGGCCGCGGGAATGAGCAGTTCTTC	CATSGGRGNEQFF
TRBV7-2	TRBD2	TRBJ2-5	.	TGTGCCAGCAGCTTACTAGGGACTAGAGTTGAGACCCAGTACTTC	CASSLLGTRVETQYF
TRBV7-8	TRBD1	TRBJ1-6	many	TGTGCCAGCAGCCCTAGACAGGGCGCGTCACCCCTCCACTTT	CASSPRQGASPLHF
TRBV7-6	.	TRBJ2-7	few	TGTGCCAGCAGCTTAGGACCCGACAGTTCCTACGAGCAGTACTTC	CASSLGPDSSYEQYF
TRBV9	.	TRBJ2-6	few	TGTGCCAGCAGCGCACAGGTATCTGGGGCCAACGTCCTGACTTTC	CASSAQVSGANVLTF
TRBV9	.	TRBJ1-2	.	TGTGCCAGCAGCGTAGGGTTGGGTGACAACTATGGCTACACCTTC	CASSVGLGDNYGYTF
TRBV25-1	.	TRBJ1-2	few	TGTGCCATCGGAGGAGGGAACTATGGCTACACCTTC	CAIGGGNYGYTF
TRBV2	TRBD1	TRBJ2-2	few	TGTGCCAGCAGTGGGACAGGGGGAGAGGGGGAGCTGTTTTTT	CASSGTGGEGELFF
TRBV7-4	.	TRBJ1-2	.	TGTGCCAGCAGCTTGTCGACAGACCCTAATGGCTACACCTTC	CASSLSTDPNGYTF
TRBV20-1	.	TRBJ2-7	.	TGCAGGAGGGTCTACGAGCAGTACTTC	CRRVYEQYF
TRBV5-4	TRBD1	TRBJ1-2	.	TGTGCCAGCAGGGGATGGGGGCACAGGGGTTATGGCTACACCTTC	CASRGWGHRGYGYTF
TRBV19	.	TRBJ1-5	many	TGTGCCAGTAGTATAGGGGGGGCGCGTAATCAGCCCCAGCATTTT	CASSIGGARNQPQHF
TRBV20-1	.	TRBJ2-1	.	TGCAGTGCCGCCGGGCCAGCCTACAATGAGCAGTTCTTC	CSAAGPAYNEQFF